This entry lists 15 T cell receptor beta chains sequenced from one sample in a study of human T cells and chemical hapten exposure (dated by TCRdb to 2020 to 2023). Total RNA was extracted from unfractionated whole blood collected in Tempus Blood RNA tubes. The library was made by 5' RACE. The sequencer was an Illumina MiSeq. The raw public data were reprocessed by TCRdb itself: fastp quality trimming at Q25, MiXCR clonotype calling, in-frame beta chains only. Rows are unified per CDR3 protein, each entry keeping the most common DNA and genes. Recorded for this sample are 70,000 to 85,000 distinct CDR3 sequences; less than 20% of them occurred a single time. Clones ranked in the top ten supply almost 7% of the sample. The receptors originated from a female donor in good health.

The CDR3 here is CASRNRGPDSNQPQHF. The CDR3 nucleotides are TGTGCCAGCAGAAACAGGGGGCCAGATAGCAATCAGCCCCAGCATTTT. The V gene is TRBV6-6, the J gene TRBJ1-5; TRBD1 matches at 9 bases. V was clipped by 6 bases and J by 0 bases; unmatched bases: 6. The germline CDR1 and CDR2 sequences are MNHNY and SVGAGI (reference sequence). The CDR3 has 16 amino acids.

The chain couples TRBV4-1 to TRBJ2-7; TRBD1 or TRBD2 may be the D gene (5 bases each). Germline V gene sequence: CDR1 MGHRA, CDR2 YSYEKL. CDR3 length: 14 residues. V gave up 3 bases and J gave up 4 bases, with 13 bases separating them. CDR3 sequence reads: CASSQLRGVYEQYF. The CDR3 bases are TGCGCCAGCAGCCAGTTGAGGGGCGTATACGAGCAGTACTTC.

The CDR3 bases are TGTGCCAGCAGTGTGACACCCGAGAGCCCCCAGCATTTT. Translation gives CASSVTPESPQHF. This chain uses TRBV6-1 with TRBJ1-5; D uncertain. CDR1 is MNHNS and CDR2 is SASEGT in the germline V gene. Trimming pared 4 bases from V and 10 bases from J, leaving 14 bases between. CDR3 length equals 13 residues.

This clonotype was observed a handful of times. CDR3 sequence reads: CASRVDSPGQPQHF. The CDR3 DNA sequence: TGTGCCAGCAGGGTAGACAGTCCGGGTCAGCCCCAGCATTTT. The chain has TRBV2 and TRBJ1-5; a possible D gene is TRBD1 (5 bases). There are 14 residues in the CDR3. CDR1 SNHLY and CDR2 FYNNEI come from the germline V gene. V shed 6 bases and J shed 6 bases, with 15 bases lying between them.

This chain links TRBV15 with TRBJ1-1; D remains ambiguous. Trimming shortened V by 5 bases and J by 1 base, and 11 bases separated the two germline ends. This CDR3 is 14 amino acids long. CDR1 is LNHNV and CDR2 is YYDKDF in the germline V gene (reference sequence). CDR3 sequence (DNA): TGTGCCACCAGCCGAGGACGGTCGAACACTGAAGCTTTCTTT. This sequence encodes CATSRGRSNTEAFF.

This clonotype was counted only a few times. The chain recombines TRBV7-9 with TRBJ2-3, with D possibly TRBD2 on 5 matching bases. Trimming cost V 4 bases and J 4 bases, with 9 bases left between them. The CDR3 covers 13 residues. Germline-derived CDR1 and CDR2 are SEHNR and FQNEAQ (reference sequence). The CDR3 DNA reads as TGTGCCAGCAGCTACGGGCGGGCAGATACGCAGTATTTT. This sequence encodes CASSYGRADTQYF.

V usage is TRBV7-2 and J usage is TRBJ1-2; D possibly corresponds to TRBD1 (6 bases). V lost 4 bases and J lost 8, with 20 bases in between. The CDR3 spans 15 residues. Germline CDR1 and CDR2: SGHTA and FQGNSA. The CDR3 reads CASSSGSGGGSGYTF. The CDR3 DNA follows: TGTGCCAGCAGCTCCGGCAGTGGGGGCGGGTCCGGCTACACCTTC.

V is TRBV7-2 and J is TRBJ1-3; a possible D gene is TRBD1 (5 bases). The V gene lost 2 bases and the J gene lost 4 bases, with 15 bases spanning the gap. The germline V gene has CDR1 SGHTA and CDR2 FQGNSA. The CDR3 extends over 16 amino acids. Here the CDR3 reads CASSLRRGTGGNTIYF. In DNA, the CDR3 is TGTGCCAGCAGCTTACGGAGGGGAACGGGGGGAAACACCATATATTTT.

This clonotype was counted a few times. This chain connects TRBV20-1 to TRBJ2-7, with D possibly matching TRBD1 (5 bases). CDR3 length: 12 residues. CDR1 is DFQATT, CDR2 SNEGSKA, per germline (reference sequence). Deletions cut 7 bases from V and 4 bases from J, with 14 bases between. The chain's CDR3 is CSVPQDRYEQYF. The CDR3, as DNA: TGCAGTGTTCCACAGGATCGTTACGAGCAGTACTTC.

In its sample, this clonotype was seen many times. V usage is TRBV4-2 and J usage is TRBJ2-7, with TRBD1 matching 8 bases. After removal of 2 bases from V and 3 bases from J, the junction contained 9 bases not matched to a gene. Germline V lookup: CDR1 LGHNA, CDR2 YNFKEQ. The CDR3 runs 16 residues. The CDR3 DNA is TGTGCCAGCAGCCAAATAGGGGGACAGGTCAACTACGAGCAGTACTTC. It codes for CASSQIGGQVNYEQYF.

This clonotype was recorded many times. V gene TRBV3-1 combines with J gene TRBJ1-3; no clear D gene. V gave up 4 bases and J gave up 0 bases, with 1 base separating them. The V gene's germline CDR1 is LGHDT and CDR2 YNNKEL (reference sequence). The CDR3 covers 12 residues. The CDR3, as DNA: TGTGCCAGCAGCCCCTCTGGAAACACCATATATTTT. It yields the protein CASSPSGNTIYF. Full variable domain (outside the CDR3, taken from reference TRBV3-1 and TRBJ1-3): DTAVSQTPKYLVTQMGNDKSIKCEQNLGHDTMYWYKQDSKKFLKIMFSYNNKELIINETVPNRFSPKSPDKAHLNLHINSLELGDSAVYFCASSPSGNTIYFGEGSWLTVV.

The chain joins TRBV29-1 to TRBJ1-1; D is possibly TRBD1 (5 bases). Trimming stripped 4 bases from V and 5 bases from J, with 14 bases between. The germline gives CDR1 SQVTM, CDR2 ANQGSEA. The CDR3 extends over 13 amino acids. CDR3 bases: TGCAGCGTTGGAGGCAGGGATGTTACTGAAGCTTTCTTT. This codes for CSVGGRDVTEAFF. Full variable domain (rest looked up from reference TRBV29-1 and TRBJ1-1): SAVISQKPSRDICQRGTSLTIQCQVDSQVTMMFWYRQQPGQSLTLIATANQGSEATYESGFVIDKFPISRPNLTFSTLTVSNMSPEDSSIYLCSVGGRDVTEAFFGQGTRLTVV.

This clonotype has a count of ten or more. The chain recombines TRBV5-1 with TRBJ2-3; D tentatively reads TRBD1 or TRBD2 (5 bases each). From germline, CDR1 is SGHRS and CDR2 YFSETQ. Trimming removed 2 bases from V and 4 bases from J, with 8 bases in between. The CDR3 sequence is 13 residues long. The DNA of the CDR3 is TGCGCCAGCAGCTTTGGGGGAGCAGATACGCAGTATTTT. Protein product: CASSFGGADTQYF.

The chain joins TRBV5-1 to TRBJ2-2; no definite D call. The CDR3 is 14 amino acids. CDR1 SGHRS and CDR2 YFSETQ come from the germline V gene. Trimming took off 0 bases at V and 6 bases at J, with 9 bases between the two ends. CDR3 region: CASSLGDEAGELFF. The CDR3 nucleotides are TGCGCCAGCAGCTTGGGGGATGAGGCCGGGGAGCTGTTTTTT.

The chain employs TRBV30 and TRBJ1-2, with 8 bases identical to TRBD1. CDR1 and CDR2 from the germline V gene are GTSNPN and SVGIG (reference sequence). The CDR3 consists of 11 residues. V shed 7 bases, J shed 8 bases, and the junction held 6 bases outside the gene matches. The CDR3 region has the DNA TGTGCCTCCGGACAGGGCTGGGGCTACACCTTC. Protein: CASGQGWGYTF.